These 17 T cell receptor beta chains were sequenced from one sample in a study of T cell clonality in common variable immunodeficiency. Sequenced by immunoSEQ multiplex PCR; TCRdb stores in-frame clones only, minus some. Singletons are absent from the sample, which has tens of thousands of clones. Source material: peripheral blood mononuclear cells. The receptors come from a person between 18 and 70 years old in good health.

This clone was counted at least ten times. The read is 3 residues too short to cover the CDR3 end, so that end is filled in from the germline J gene. This chain joins TRBV12-5 and TRBJ2-5; D might be TRBD2 (5 bases). Trimming took 0 bases from V and 0 from J, leaving 8 bases between them. This CDR3 has 15 residues. Germline CDR1 reads LGHNT; CDR2 reads FRNRAP. The sequenced part of the CDR3 DNA is TGTGCTAGTGGTTTGGTAACGGGGTACCAAGAGACC. Protein product: CASGLVTGYQET. The entire CDR3 reads CASGLVTGYQETQYF.

In this sample, this clone turned up many times. The read terminates 3 residues ahead of where the CDR3 ends, so the germline J gene completes it. The chain links TRBV7-9 to TRBJ2-3; 12 bases are a match to TRBD2. Germline V lookup: CDR1 SEHNR, CDR2 FQNEAQ (reference sequence). With 5 bases clipped from V and 4 bases from J, the junction kept 4 bases outside the gene matches. The CDR3 loop spans 15 amino acids. The CDR3 here is CASSLLAGGPDTQYF. The sequenced part of the CDR3 DNA is TGTGCCAGCAGCCTCCTAGCGGGAGGGCCAGATACG.

In its sample, this clone was seen many times. The junction shows a germline mismatch at one end, possibly a read error. The read falls 3 residues short of the CDR3 end, and the missing part is taken from the germline J gene. This rearrangement joins TRBV4-2 to TRBJ2-7; 8 bases are shared with TRBD1. CDR1 LGHNA and CDR2 YNFKEQ come from the germline V gene. The CDR3 is 15 residues long. This chain's CDR3 is CASSLQGDSSYEQYF. CDR3 DNA (partial): TGCGCCAGCAGCTTACAGGGGGATTCCTCGTACGAG.

This clone has ten or more counts. The read terminates 3 residues before the CDR3 end, so the remaining end is supplied by the germline J gene. The chain has TRBV7-6 and TRBJ2-5, with D possibly matching TRBD1 (7 bases). This CDR3 is built from 15 residues. Trimming removed 2 bases at V and 4 bases at J, with 14 bases between. Germline V CDR1 and CDR2: SGHVS, FNYEAQ. CDR3 bases read: TGTGCCAGCAGCTTATACTCAGGGGGGACAGAGACC. Its translation: CASSLYSGGTET. The complete CDR3 reads CASSLYSGGTETQYF. The full variable domain, completed using reference TRBV7-6 and TRBJ2-5, is GAGVSQSPRYKVTKRGQDVALRCDPISGHVSLYWYRQALGQGPEFLTYFNYEAQQDKSGLPNDRFSAERPEGSISTLTIQRTEQRDSAMYRCASSLYSGGTETQYFGPGTRLLVL.

With respect to this clone: From the germline J gene comes the end of the CDR3, since the read stops 3 residues before it. The V gene is TRBV4-2, the J gene TRBJ2-7; the match to TRBD2 covers 7 bases. The CDR3 is made up of 13 amino acids. Germline lookup yields CDR1 LGHNA and CDR2 YNFKEQ. V dropped 1 base and J dropped 5; count of bases not matched to a gene: 2. The CDR3 spells CASSQAGRDEQYF. The sequenced CDR3 bases are TGTGCCAGCAGCCAAGCGGGGAGGGACGAG.

In this sample, this clone turned up many times. Coverage ceases 3 residues before the CDR3 finishes, and the germline J gene fills in the end. V and J are TRBV5-1 and TRBJ1-2; weak D call: TRBD1 (6 bases). The CDR3 is 14 residues long. Germline lookup yields CDR1 SGHRS and CDR2 YFSETQ. CDR3 DNA (partial): TGCGCCAGCAGCTTGGCCGAAAACAGGGAAGGC. Its translation is CASSLAENREG. The CDR3 reads in full as CASSLAENREGYTF.

There are many counts of this clone. The read is 3 residues too short to cover the CDR3 end, so that end is filled in from the germline J gene. The chain has TRBV7-9 and TRBJ1-4; a possible D gene is TRBD1 (6 bases). The CDR3 totals 15 residues. From germline, CDR1 is SEHNR and CDR2 FQNEAQ (reference sequence). V lost 5 bases and J lost 5, with 15 bases in between. The CDR3 sequence is CASSTPTGSNEKLFF. The covered CDR3 bases are TGTGCCAGCAGCACGCCTACAGGGTCCAATGAAAAA.

The sample holds many counts of this clone. Sequencing ends 3 residues short of the CDR3 end; the germline J gene provides the rest. The gene calls are TRBV5-1 and TRBJ2-3; the D gene is possibly TRBD1 (6 bases). CDR1 SGHRS and CDR2 YFSETQ come from the germline V gene. The CDR3 loop spans 13 amino acids. Trimming cost V 4 bases and J 6 bases, with 12 bases left between them. The CDR3 DNA, read in part, is TGCGCCAGCAGCACCCGGACAGTGGATACG. It specifies CASSTRTVDT. The whole CDR3 protein reads CASSTRTVDTQYF.

This clone was counted ten times or more. The read stops 3 residues short of the end of the CDR3; the missing end is completed from the germline J gene. The chain combines TRBV6-2 or TRBV6-3 with TRBJ2-4, with D tentatively TRBD1 (6 bases). V lost 6 bases, J lost 6 bases, and 12 bases lay in between. The CDR3 consists of 13 residues. Germline CDR1 MNHEY, CDR2 SVGEGT. The CDR3 bases that were read are TGTGCCAGCAGAAGGACAGCGATAAACATT. It is translated as CASRRTAINI. The whole CDR3 protein is CASRRTAINIQYF.

In its sample, this clone was seen many times. The sequenced fragment ends 3 residues before the CDR3 boundary, so the rest is inferred from the germline J gene. The V gene is TRBV6-2 or TRBV6-3, the J gene TRBJ2-7, with 9 nucleotides matching TRBD2. The CDR3 length is 16 residues. V lost 0 bases, J lost 4 bases, and 7 bases stayed unmatched. The germline V gene has CDR1 MNHEY and CDR2 SVGEGT. The part of the CDR3 DNA that was read is TGTGCCAGCAGTTACTCCCTGACTAGCGGCCTTTACGAG. Protein sequence: CASSYSLTSGLYE. The full CDR3 protein is CASSYSLTSGLYEQYF.

Ten or more counts support this clone. The read falls 3 residues short of the CDR3 end, and the missing part is taken from the germline J gene. This rearrangement joins TRBV5-1 to TRBJ1-2, with D unclear. The CDR3 extends over 15 amino acids. CDR1 and CDR2 from the germline V gene are SGHRS and YFSETQ. V shed 0 bases and J shed 2 bases, with 11 bases lying between them. The covered CDR3 bases are TGCGCCAGCAGCTTGGGAACGGGTGTCAACTATGGC. This codes for CASSLGTGVNYG. The complete CDR3 reads CASSLGTGVNYGYTF.

This clone came up many times. The read terminates 3 residues before the CDR3 end, so the remaining end is supplied by the germline J gene. The rearrangement joins TRBV18 to TRBJ1-2; TRBD1 aligns across 7 bases. The V gene end was trimmed by 4 bases and the J gene end by 2 bases; junction bases not matched to a gene: 7. There are 15 residues in the CDR3. Germline V gene data show CDR1 as KGHSH and CDR2 as LQKENI. The sequenced part of the CDR3 DNA is TGTGCCAGCTCACGCTGGGACAGCTTAAACTATGGC. This sequence encodes CASSRWDSLNYG. The whole CDR3 protein is CASSRWDSLNYGYTF.

Ten or more counts support this clone. The sequenced fragment ends 3 residues before the CDR3 boundary, so the rest is inferred from the germline J gene. The chain uses TRBV28 and TRBJ2-7, with 8 positions matching TRBD1. Germline CDR1 MDHEN, CDR2 SYDVKM. This CDR3 comprises 12 residues. With 7 bases clipped from V and 4 bases from J, the junction kept 3 bases outside the gene matches. The CDR3 protein is CASKRTGYEQYF. CDR3 bases read: TGTGCCAGCAAAAGGACAGGGTACGAG.

This clone was picked up many times. The read gets to within 3 residues of the CDR3 end, and the germline J gene fills in the rest. The chain recombines TRBV24-1 with TRBJ2-2, with D hard to call. The CDR3 contains 17 residues. Trimming left V 3 bases short and J 6 bases short, with 19 bases between. Germline CDR1 reads KGHDR; CDR2 reads SFDVKD. The CDR3 DNA, read in part, is TGTGCCACCAGTGATCAAGTCGGAATCCTAGGTCCCGGGGAG. Translated, it gives CATSDQVGILGPGE. The whole CDR3 protein reads CATSDQVGILGPGELFF.

This clone was seen ten or more times. CDR3 protein: CASSPRSNEQFF. CDR3 DNA, as far as it was read: TGTGCCAGCTCACCGCGTTCGAATGAG. The chain is built from TRBV18 and TRBJ2-1; no firm D call. The read terminates 3 residues before the CDR3 end, so the remaining end is supplied by the germline J gene. Trimming cost V 3 bases and J 7 bases, with 7 bases left between them. The germline V gene has CDR1 KGHSH and CDR2 LQKENI. This CDR3 has 12 residues.

In its sample, this clone was seen many times. The CDR3 extends 3 residues past the end of the read, so its final part is completed from the germline J gene. This chain links TRBV19 with TRBJ2-5; TRBD1 might be the D (6 bases). V was cut by 5 bases and J by 4 bases, with 14 bases left in between. From germline, CDR1 is LNHDA and CDR2 SQIVND (reference sequence). This CDR3 is built from 14 residues. The CDR3 sequence: CASSPLQGAETQYF. Partial CDR3 DNA: TGTGCCAGTAGTCCGTTACAGGGTGCAGAGACC.

There are many counts of this clone. The CDR3 extends 3 residues past the end of the read, so its final part is completed from the germline J gene. The chain employs TRBV20-1 and TRBJ1-3, with D perhaps matching TRBD1 (5 bases). This CDR3 region has 13 residues. Per the germline V gene, CDR1 is DFQATT and CDR2 is SNEGSKA (reference sequence). Trimming shortened V by 5 bases and J by 0 bases, and 8 bases separated the two germline ends. The sequenced part of the CDR3 DNA is TGCAGTGCTGGCGACAGCTCTGGAAACACC. Translating gives CSAGDSSGNT. The full CDR3 sequence reads CSAGDSSGNTIYF.